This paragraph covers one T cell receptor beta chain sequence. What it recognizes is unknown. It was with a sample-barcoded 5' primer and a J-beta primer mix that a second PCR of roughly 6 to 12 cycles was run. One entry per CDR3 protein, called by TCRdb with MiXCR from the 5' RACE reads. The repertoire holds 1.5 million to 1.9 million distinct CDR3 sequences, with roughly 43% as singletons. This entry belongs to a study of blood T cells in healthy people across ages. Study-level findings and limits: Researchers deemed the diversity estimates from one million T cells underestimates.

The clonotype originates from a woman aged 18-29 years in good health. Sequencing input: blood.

The CDR3 region is CASRTGGPRWTDTQYF. The CDR3 DNA reads TGTGCCAGCCGGACAGGGGGCCCTCGGTGGACAGATACGCAGTATTTT. The chain couples TRBV21-1 to TRBJ2-3; the D call in the table, TRBD1, was not verified against the DNA. TRBV21-1 is classified as a pseudogene. The CDR3 spans 16 residues.